The rows below give T cell receptor beta chains drawn from one sample of a study of blood T cell repertoires in COVID-19. The protocol was immunoSEQ multiplex PCR, while the TCRdb copy is restricted to in-frame clones and leaves out a portion. The table records some 110,000 clones, under 90% of them present only once. What was sequenced was peripheral blood. Receptor source: a woman aged 70-85 years with acute or convalescent COVID-19. CDR3s include the opening cysteine and the closing phenylalanine or tryptophan. D genes are given only for firm matches. Size values are once, few and many counts, or a class for expanded clones, and some rows have none.

V: TRBV6-4
size: NA
J: TRBJ1-2
D: TRBD1
CDR3: CASSDSGQGEAYGYTF
DNA: TGTGCCAGCAGTGACTCGGGGCAGGGGGAGGCCTATGGCTACACCTTC

V: TRBV14
size: NA
J: TRBJ1-1
D: NA
CDR3: CASSHLTEHEAFF
DNA: TGTGCCAGCAGCCACCTTACAGAACATGAAGCTTTCTTT

V: TRBV7-2
size: few
J: TRBJ2-1
D: TRBD1
CDR3: CASSPRTGGLNEQFF
DNA: TGTGCCAGCAGCCCCAGGACAGGGGGGCTAAATGAGCAGTTCTTC

V: TRBV2
size: NA
J: TRBJ2-1
D: NA
CDR3: CASSEQAGGYNEQFF
DNA: TGTGCCAGCAGTGAACAAGCGGGCGGATACAATGAGCAGTTCTTC

V: TRBV3-1/TRBV3-2
size: NA
J: TRBJ1-1
D: TRBD1
CDR3: CASSRRQGFVNTEAFF
DNA: TGTGCCAGCAGCCGTCGACAGGGCTTCGTGAACACTGAAGCTTTCTTT

V: TRBV7-9
size: NA
J: TRBJ1-4
D: NA
CDR3: CASSSISLPRTNEKLFF
DNA: TGTGCCAGCAGCTCGATAAGCCTGCCGCGGACTAATGAAAAACTGTTTTTT

V: TRBV7-7
size: NA
J: TRBJ2-5
D: NA
CDR3: CASSLPGAETQYF
DNA: TGTGCCAGCAGCTTACCAGGGGCAGAGACCCAGTACTTC

V: TRBV30
size: NA
J: TRBJ1-2
D: NA
CDR3: CAWSVQAGSQGYTF
DNA: TGTGCCTGGAGTGTACAAGCAGGGTCACAAGGCTACACCTTC

V: TRBV19
size: NA
J: TRBJ2-1
D: NA
CDR3: CASSMRPHNEQFF
DNA: TGTGCCAGTAGTATGCGTCCCCACAATGAGCAGTTCTTC

V: TRBV27
size: NA
J: TRBJ2-3
D: TRBD1
CDR3: CASSLKGAQTDTQYF
DNA: TGTGCCAGCAGTTTGAAGGGGGCGCAGACAGATACGCAGTATTTT

V: TRBV27
size: NA
J: TRBJ2-3
D: TRBD1
CDR3: CASSLDRENTDTQYF
DNA: TGTGCCAGCAGTTTAGACAGGGAGAACACAGATACGCAGTATTTT

V: TRBV28
size: NA
J: TRBJ1-6
D: NA
CDR3: CASRSLGRKGHIDSPLHF
DNA: TGTGCCAGCAGGAGCCTAGGACGAAAGGGGCACATTGATTCACCCCTCCACTTT

V: TRBV29-1
size: NA
J: TRBJ1-1
D: NA
CDR3: CSVGEGNTEAFF
DNA: TGCAGCGTTGGGGAGGGGAACACTGAAGCTTTCTTT

V: TRBV6-2/TRBV6-3
size: NA
J: TRBJ1-2
D: TRBD1
CDR3: CASSSPNRGHNYGYTF
DNA: TGTGCCAGCAGCTCCCCAAACAGGGGCCATAACTATGGCTACACCTTC

V: TRBV29-1
size: NA
J: TRBJ2-1
D: TRBD1
CDR3: CSVEAGQGTGQFF
DNA: TGCAGCGTTGAAGCGGGACAGGGGACTGGGCAGTTCTTC

V: TRBV5-1
size: NA
J: TRBJ2-5
D: TRBD2
CDR3: CASSFSGEGTQYF
DNA: TGCGCCAGCAGCTTTAGCGGGGAGGGGACCCAGTACTTC

V: TRBV19
size: NA
J: TRBJ2-2
D: NA
CDR3: CASLGWGATGELFF
DNA: TGTGCCAGCCTGGGGTGGGGCGCCACCGGGGAGCTGTTTTTT

V: TRBV10-3
size: NA
J: TRBJ1-2
D: TRBD1
CDR3: CAISIPGQGSGYGYTF
DNA: TGTGCCATCAGCATCCCGGGACAGGGATCGGGCTATGGCTACACCTTC

V: TRBV7-2
size: once
J: TRBJ2-3
D: NA
CDR3: CASGESTDTQYF
DNA: TGTGCCAGCGGAGAGAGCACAGATACGCAGTATTTT

V: TRBV2
size: NA
J: TRBJ1-2
D: TRBD1
CDR3: CASSEARGTGGHGYTF
DNA: TGTGCCAGCAGTGAAGCGCGGGGGACAGGGGGCCATGGCTACACCTTC

V: TRBV2
size: NA
J: TRBJ2-5
D: NA
CDR3: CASSGQGTFQETQYF
DNA: TGTGCCAGCAGTGGGCAGGGGACGTTCCAAGAGACCCAGTACTTC

V: TRBV11-2
size: NA
J: TRBJ1-6
D: TRBD1
CDR3: CASSRSQGWNSPLHF
DNA: TGTGCCAGCAGCCGATCACAGGGGTGGAATTCACCCCTCCACTTT

V: TRBV18
size: NA
J: TRBJ1-6
D: TRBD1
CDR3: CASSLGTGSYNSPLHF
DNA: TGTGCCAGCTCCCTTGGGACAGGATCGTATAATTCACCCCTCCACTTT

V: TRBV11-1
size: NA
J: TRBJ1-2
D: NA
CDR3: CATPGSNYGYTF
DNA: TGTGCCACGCCCGGTAGCAACTATGGCTACACCTTC

V: TRBV7-2
size: NA
J: TRBJ1-1
D: TRBD1
CDR3: CASSLDRGGTEAFF
DNA: TGTGCCAGCAGCTTGGACAGGGGAGGCACTGAAGCTTTCTTT

V: TRBV18
size: once
J: TRBJ1-2
D: NA
CDR3: CASSPQSGDYGYTF
DNA: TGTGCCAGCTCACCACAATCAGGCGACTATGGCTACACCTTC

V: TRBV5-1
size: NA
J: TRBJ1-1
D: NA
CDR3: CASSLRGGLMNTEAFF
DNA: TGCGCCAGCAGCTTGCGGGGGGGCCTAATGAACACTGAAGCTTTCTTT

V: TRBV6-2/TRBV6-3
size: few
J: TRBJ2-1
D: TRBD2
CDR3: CASSYGGLAVLTNEQFF
DNA: TGTGCCAGCAGTTACGGTGGACTAGCGGTCCTTACGAATGAGCAGTTCTTC

V: TRBV4-3
size: once
J: TRBJ2-7
D: TRBD1
CDR3: CASSQVRDRDGAGYEQYF
DNA: TGCGCCAGCAGCCAAGTAAGGGACAGGGACGGTGCGGGCTACGAGCAGTACTTC

V: TRBV2
size: NA
J: TRBJ2-7
D: NA
CDR3: CASRRGAPYEQYF
DNA: TGTGCCAGCAGACGGGGGGCCCCCTACGAGCAGTACTTC

V: TRBV19
size: NA
J: TRBJ1-1
D: TRBD1
CDR3: CASSMAPGTGGENTEAFF
DNA: TGTGCCAGTAGTATGGCCCCCGGGACAGGGGGCGAGAACACTGAAGCTTTCTTT

V: TRBV28
size: NA
J: TRBJ2-7
D: TRBD1
CDR3: CASSSGQVSSYEQYF
DNA: TGTGCCAGCAGTTCCGGACAGGTCAGCTCCTACGAGCAGTACTTC

V: TRBV6-5
size: NA
J: TRBJ1-5
D: NA
CDR3: CASSYSGGSNQPQHF
DNA: TGTGCCAGCAGTTACTCAGGGGGTTCGAACCAGCCCCAGCATTTT

V: TRBV13
size: NA
J: TRBJ2-2
D: NA
CDR3: CASRASAELFF
DNA: TGTGCCAGCAGAGCAAGTGCGGAGCTGTTTTTT

V: TRBV19
size: NA
J: TRBJ2-7
D: TRBD1
CDR3: CASSIQGAYEQYF
DNA: TGTGCCAGTAGTATTCAGGGGGCCTACGAGCAGTACTTC

V: TRBV5-1
size: NA
J: TRBJ2-1
D: TRBD2
CDR3: CASSLDRGGINEQFF
DNA: TGCGCCAGCAGCTTGGACCGGGGGGGTATTAATGAGCAGTTCTTC

V: TRBV19
size: few
J: TRBJ1-2
D: NA
CDR3: CATQGARQGYTF
DNA: TGTGCCACCCAAGGGGCAAGGCAGGGCTACACCTTC

V: TRBV6-2/TRBV6-3
size: NA
J: TRBJ2-1
D: TRBD1
CDR3: CASSSGQGVTDSYNEQFF
DNA: TGTGCCAGCAGCTCGGGACAGGGGGTAACGGACTCCTACAATGAGCAGTTCTTC

V: TRBV7-2
size: NA
J: TRBJ1-5
D: TRBD1
CDR3: CASSPGDRQPQHF
DNA: TGTGCCAGCAGCCCAGGGGACAGGCAGCCCCAGCATTTT

V: TRBV20-1
size: NA
J: TRBJ1-1
D: NA
CDR3: CRGGDGTEAFF
DNA: TGCAGGGGGGGAGACGGAACTGAAGCTTTCTTT

V: TRBV6-5
size: few
J: TRBJ1-2
D: TRBD1
CDR3: CASMGGTGGGYTF
DNA: TGTGCCAGCATGGGCGGGACAGGGGGAGGCTACACCTTC

V: TRBV10-1
size: NA
J: TRBJ1-4
D: NA
CDR3: CASPARDLDEKLFF
DNA: TGCGCCAGCCCTGCACGGGATTTGGATGAAAAACTGTTTTTT

V: TRBV5-6
size: NA
J: TRBJ2-2
D: NA
CDR3: CASSYPQNTGELFF
DNA: TGTGCCAGCAGCTATCCCCAAAACACCGGGGAGCTGTTTTTT

V: TRBV7-5
size: NA
J: TRBJ2-3
D: NA
CDR3: CARSSGQTTDTQYF
DNA: TGTGCCAGAAGCTCTGGACAGACCACAGATACGCAGTATTTT

V: TRBV6-6
size: NA
J: TRBJ1-3
D: TRBD1
CDR3: CASSYSNRGTGNTIYF
DNA: TGTGCCAGCAGTTACTCAAACAGGGGGACTGGAAACACCATATATTTT

V: TRBV19
size: NA
J: TRBJ1-5
D: TRBD1
CDR3: CASSPIYPGQGNQPQHF
DNA: TGTGCCAGTAGTCCCATCTATCCGGGACAGGGGAACCAGCCCCAGCATTTT

V: TRBV2
size: few
J: TRBJ1-3
D: NA
CDR3: CASSEQGSGNTIYF
DNA: TGTGCCAGCAGTGAACAGGGTTCTGGAAACACCATATATTTT